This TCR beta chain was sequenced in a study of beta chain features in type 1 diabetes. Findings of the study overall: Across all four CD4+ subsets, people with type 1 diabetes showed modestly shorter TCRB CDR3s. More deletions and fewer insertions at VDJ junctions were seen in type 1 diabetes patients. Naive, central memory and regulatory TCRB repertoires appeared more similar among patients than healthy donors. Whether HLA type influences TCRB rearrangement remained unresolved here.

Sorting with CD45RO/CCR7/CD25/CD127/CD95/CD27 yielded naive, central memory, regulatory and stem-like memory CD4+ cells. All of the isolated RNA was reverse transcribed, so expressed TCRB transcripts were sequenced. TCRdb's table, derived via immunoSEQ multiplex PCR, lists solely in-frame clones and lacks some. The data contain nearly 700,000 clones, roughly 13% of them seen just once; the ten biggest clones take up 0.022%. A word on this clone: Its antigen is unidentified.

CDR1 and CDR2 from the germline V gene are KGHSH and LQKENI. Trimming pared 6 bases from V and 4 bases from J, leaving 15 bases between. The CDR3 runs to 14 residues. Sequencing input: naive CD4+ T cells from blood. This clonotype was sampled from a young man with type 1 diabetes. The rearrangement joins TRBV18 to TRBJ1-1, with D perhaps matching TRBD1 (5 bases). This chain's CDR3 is CASSRGGLGTEAFF. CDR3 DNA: TGTGCCAGCTCGAGGGGAGGGTTGGGCACTGAAGCTTTCTTT.